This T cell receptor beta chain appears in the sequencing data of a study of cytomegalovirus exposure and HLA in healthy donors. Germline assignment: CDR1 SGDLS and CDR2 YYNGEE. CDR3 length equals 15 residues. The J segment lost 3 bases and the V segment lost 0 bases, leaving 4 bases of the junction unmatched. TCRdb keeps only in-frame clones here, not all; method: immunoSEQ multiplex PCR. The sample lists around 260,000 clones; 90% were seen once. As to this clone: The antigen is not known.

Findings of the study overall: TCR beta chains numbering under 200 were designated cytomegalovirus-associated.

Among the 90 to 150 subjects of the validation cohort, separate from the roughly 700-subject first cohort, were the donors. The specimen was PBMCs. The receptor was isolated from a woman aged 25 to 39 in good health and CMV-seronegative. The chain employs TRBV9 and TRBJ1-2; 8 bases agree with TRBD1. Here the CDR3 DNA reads TGTGCCAGCAGCGTAGATTGGACAGGGCACTATGGCTACACCTTC. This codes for CASSVDWTGHYGYTF.